This T cell receptor beta chain was recorded in a study of cytomegalovirus exposure and HLA in healthy donors. The primer mix had 60 Vbeta and 13 Jbeta primers. The assay was immunoSEQ multiplex PCR, and TCRdb's table has in-frame clones only and misses some. The sample lists approximately 85,000 clones, 80% seen once, with less than 40% in the top ten. CDR1 and CDR2 from the germline V gene are SGHRS and YFSETQ. This CDR3 is 16 amino acids long. V lost 2 bases and J lost 6, with 18 bases in between. This clone was recorded only once. Material for sequencing was PBMCs. The V and J genes are TRBV5-1 and TRBJ2-1; maybe TRBD2 (6 bases). This TCR was sampled from a man aged 50 to 59 in good health and CMV-seropositive. CDR3: CASSFGFSGQINEQFF. In nucleotides, the CDR3 is TGCGCCAGCAGCTTTGGGTTCAGCGGGCAAATCAATGAGCAGTTCTTC.